The rows below give T cell receptor beta chains drawn from one sample of a study of tumor and adjacent non-tumor tissue in lung cancer. TCRdb reprocessed the multiplex PCR reads via MiXCR and lists one record per CDR3 protein. This table holds approximately 150,000 distinct CDR3 sequences, around 60% found once. Material: lung tumor tissue. These receptor sequences come from a man in his fifties or sixties with small cell lung cancer. Each CDR3 is given with its conserved first and last residue. The D gene is left open where the match is weak. Only part of the rows carry a size: once, few, many, or a class if the clone is expanded.

j_gene: TRBJ2-1; v_gene: TRBV24-1; abundance: many; d_gene: NA; CDR3nt: TGTGCCACCAGTGATACCTCTGGGGGCGGGTCCAATGAGCAGTTCTTC; CDR3aa: CATSDTSGGGSNEQFF
j_gene: TRBJ2-1; v_gene: TRBV20-1; abundance: few; d_gene: TRBD2; CDR3nt: TGCAGTGCTAGGGTAGCGGGAGCTTTCTGCAATGAGCAGTTCTTC; CDR3aa: CSARVAGAFCNEQFF
j_gene: TRBJ2-5; v_gene: TRBV10-3; abundance: few; d_gene: NA; CDR3nt: TGTGCCATCAGTGGCTCCGTTTTGAGTACAGAGACCCAGTACTTC; CDR3aa: CAISGSVLSTETQYF
j_gene: TRBJ2-5; v_gene: TRBV20-1; abundance: once; d_gene: NA; CDR3nt: TGCGGTGCTAGAGGGCTCGGGGCCTCGAAGGCAGAGACCCAGTACTTC; CDR3aa: CGARGLGASKAETQYF
j_gene: TRBJ1-2; v_gene: TRBV12-3/TRBV12-4; abundance: NA; d_gene: NA; CDR3nt: TGTGCCAGCAGACCCCCCGGTGGGTACTATGTCTACACCTTC; CDR3aa: CASRPPGGYYVYTF
j_gene: TRBJ2-5; v_gene: TRBV11-2; abundance: NA; d_gene: TRBD1; CDR3nt: TGTGCCAGCAGCTTAGACAGGGGGCATAGAGAGACCCAGTACTTC; CDR3aa: CASSLDRGHRETQYF
j_gene: TRBJ2-1; v_gene: TRBV5-1; abundance: NA; d_gene: NA; CDR3nt: TGCGCCAGCAGCATCCAACCCATAGGACTCGACAATGAGCAGTTCTTC; CDR3aa: CASSIQPIGLDNEQFF
j_gene: TRBJ2-1; v_gene: TRBV5-1; abundance: many; d_gene: NA; CDR3nt: TGCGCCAGCAGCCCGGGACGAGCAACTCTGGGTGAGCAGTTCTTC; CDR3aa: CASSPGRATLGEQFF
j_gene: TRBJ2-3; v_gene: TRBV7-9; abundance: NA; d_gene: NA; CDR3nt: TGTGCCAGCAGCACCCCCTGGAGCGGTACGCAGTATTTT; CDR3aa: CASSTPWSGTQYF
j_gene: TRBJ1-2; v_gene: TRBV11-2; abundance: few; d_gene: TRBD1; CDR3nt: TGTACCAGCAGCTTCGACAGGGACTATGGCTACAGCTTC; CDR3aa: CTSSFDRDYGYSF
j_gene: TRBJ2-1; v_gene: TRBV4-1; abundance: NA; d_gene: TRBD2; CDR3nt: TGCGCCAGCAGCCTCGAGTCGACTAGCGGGAGTCATGAGCAGTTCTTC; CDR3aa: CASSLESTSGSHEQFF
j_gene: TRBJ1-3; v_gene: TRBV11-2; abundance: NA; d_gene: NA; CDR3nt: TGTGCTAGCTGCTTAGAAGAGATAAACACCATATATTTT; CDR3aa: CASCLEEINTIYF
j_gene: TRBJ1-1; v_gene: TRBV5-6; abundance: NA; d_gene: NA; CDR3nt: TGTGCCAGCTGCCTACGTCCACCTTACACTGAAGCTTTCTTT; CDR3aa: CASCLRPPYTEAFF
j_gene: TRBJ2-2; v_gene: TRBV6-1; abundance: NA; d_gene: NA; CDR3nt: TGTGCCAGGTTTTACTGGGCCAGCATTGCCGGGGAGCTGTTTTTT; CDR3aa: CARFYWASIAGELFF
j_gene: TRBJ2-7; v_gene: TRBV20-1; abundance: NA; d_gene: TRBD2; CDR3nt: TGCAGTGCCCCTCCTAGCGGGAGATCGGGGGAGCAGTACTTC; CDR3aa: CSAPPSGRSGEQYF
j_gene: TRBJ1-5; v_gene: TRBV29-1; abundance: NA; d_gene: NA; CDR3nt: TGCAGCGTGGGGGGGAGGGCCGGTCAGCCCCAGCATTTT; CDR3aa: CSVGGRAGQPQHF
j_gene: TRBJ1-1; v_gene: TRBV6-6; abundance: many; d_gene: NA; CDR3nt: TGTGCCAGCAGTTACCACAGGGCCCCCACTGAAGCTTTCTTT; CDR3aa: CASSYHRAPTEAFF
j_gene: TRBJ2-5; v_gene: TRBV11-3; abundance: NA; d_gene: NA; CDR3nt: TGTGCCAGCAGCACTGACTGGGGGTCCCAAGGGACCCAGTACTTC; CDR3aa: CASSTDWGSQGTQYF
j_gene: TRBJ2-1; v_gene: TRBV20-1; abundance: NA; d_gene: TRBD2; CDR3nt: TGCAGTGCTAGTTCGGGGGGCTCCTACAATGAGCAGTTCTTC; CDR3aa: CSASSGGSYNEQFF
j_gene: TRBJ2-2; v_gene: TRBV11-1; abundance: once; d_gene: NA; CDR3nt: TGTGCCAGCAGTCTCCAGTTAGGAGTGCCCACTAAGTTCGGGGCCAAATACGGGGAGCTGTTTTTT; CDR3aa: CASSLQLGVPTKFGAKYGELFF
j_gene: TRBJ2-5; v_gene: TRBV20-1; abundance: many; d_gene: NA; CDR3nt: TGCAGTGCCCCCTCCGGGACCCAAGAGACCCAGTACTTC; CDR3aa: CSAPSGTQETQYF
j_gene: TRBJ1-4; v_gene: TRBV10-2; abundance: few; d_gene: NA; CDR3nt: TGCGCCAGCAGTGTGGACGCAACTAATGAAAAACTGTTTTTT; CDR3aa: CASSVDATNEKLFF
j_gene: TRBJ2-6; v_gene: TRBV12-3/TRBV12-4; abundance: NA; d_gene: NA; CDR3nt: TGTGCCAGCAGTGAAAGGGGAGGAACTGTGGCCAACGTCCTGGCTTTC; CDR3aa: CASSERGGTVANVLAF
j_gene: TRBJ2-3; v_gene: TRBV4-1; abundance: NA; d_gene: NA; CDR3nt: TGCGCCAGCAGCCAAGATACGATGGTCCAGGGAACAGATACGCAGTATTTT; CDR3aa: CASSQDTMVQGTDTQYF
j_gene: TRBJ2-3; v_gene: TRBV11-3; abundance: medium-sized; d_gene: NA; CDR3nt: TGTGCCAGCAGCTTAAACAGCAACACAGATACGCAGTATTTT; CDR3aa: CASSLNSNTDTQYF
j_gene: TRBJ2-2; v_gene: TRBV11-1; abundance: NA; d_gene: NA; CDR3nt: TGTGCCAGCAGCCGAGCGGGTTCCGAGGAGATGTTTTTT; CDR3aa: CASSRAGSEEMFF
j_gene: TRBJ2-7; v_gene: TRBV4-1; abundance: NA; d_gene: NA; CDR3nt: TGCGCCAGAAGCCAAGATCACTACGAGCAGTACTTC; CDR3aa: CARSQDHYEQYF
j_gene: TRBJ2-1; v_gene: TRBV30; abundance: NA; d_gene: TRBD2; CDR3nt: TGTGCCTGGAGTCCGAACAGCGGGAGTAAACATGAGCAGTTCTTC; CDR3aa: CAWSPNSGSKHEQFF
j_gene: TRBJ1-2; v_gene: TRBV11-2; abundance: once; d_gene: NA; CDR3nt: TGTGCCAGCAGCTTAATACGGAACTATGGCTACGCCTTC; CDR3aa: CASSLIRNYGYAF
j_gene: TRBJ1-4; v_gene: TRBV20-1; abundance: NA; d_gene: NA; CDR3nt: TGCAGTGCTAGAAGGGGGGCAGAAGTTAATGAAAAACTGTTTTTT; CDR3aa: CSARRGAEVNEKLFF
j_gene: TRBJ2-2; v_gene: TRBV20-1; abundance: once; d_gene: NA; CDR3nt: TGCAGCGTAGGGGGGAACACCTGGGAGCTGTTTTTT; CDR3aa: CSVGGNTWELFF
j_gene: TRBJ2-2; v_gene: TRBV6-5; abundance: NA; d_gene: NA; CDR3nt: TGTGCCAGCAGGGCGGGACAGCAAATCGGGGAGCTGTTTTTT; CDR3aa: CASRAGQQIGELFF
j_gene: TRBJ2-7; v_gene: TRBV11-2; abundance: NA; d_gene: NA; CDR3nt: TGTGCCAGCAGCTTATACGACTCATCCTACGAGCAGTACTTC; CDR3aa: CASSLYDSSYEQYF
j_gene: TRBJ2-1; v_gene: TRBV6-1; abundance: many; d_gene: NA; CDR3nt: TGTGCCAGCAACGAATTCAGCTCCTACAATGAGCAGTTCTTC; CDR3aa: CASNEFSSYNEQFF
j_gene: TRBJ2-3; v_gene: TRBV29-1; abundance: many; d_gene: NA; CDR3nt: TGCAGCGGGTGGGACATAACGCAGTATTTT; CDR3aa: CSGWDITQYF
j_gene: TRBJ2-1; v_gene: TRBV6-1; abundance: NA; d_gene: NA; CDR3nt: TGTGCCAGCAGACGACAGGCCCTGCAGTTCTTC; CDR3aa: CASRRQALQFF
j_gene: TRBJ2-1; v_gene: TRBV11-3; abundance: NA; d_gene: TRBD2; CDR3nt: TGTGCCAGCAGTTTAGGCGGGAGGTCCTACAATGAGCTGTTCTTC; CDR3aa: CASSLGGRSYNELFF
j_gene: TRBJ2-3; v_gene: TRBV6-1; abundance: many; d_gene: NA; CDR3nt: TGTGCCAGCGGGGAGGTTCGCATTGATACGCAGTATTTT; CDR3aa: CASGEVRIDTQYF
j_gene: TRBJ2-2; v_gene: TRBV14; abundance: once; d_gene: NA; CDR3nt: TGTGCCAACAGCCAGGCACTAGCTATCGGGGAGCTGTTTTTT; CDR3aa: CANSQALAIGELFF
j_gene: TRBJ2-1; v_gene: TRBV28; abundance: NA; d_gene: TRBD2; CDR3nt: TGTGCCAGCAGTTTAGACGGAGGGGAGGGGTACAATGAGCAGTTCTTC; CDR3aa: CASSLDGGEGYNEQFF
j_gene: TRBJ2-1; v_gene: TRBV5-6; abundance: NA; d_gene: NA; CDR3nt: TGTGTCAGCAGCTTGGGGTCAGGCTCCTACAATGAGCAGTTCTTC; CDR3aa: CVSSLGSGSYNEQFF
j_gene: TRBJ1-1; v_gene: TRBV20-1; abundance: NA; d_gene: NA; CDR3nt: TGCAGTGCTAGAGATCCTTTCGTCAGGAACATTGAAGCTTTCTTT; CDR3aa: CSARDPFVRNIEAFF
j_gene: TRBJ2-2; v_gene: TRBV19; abundance: NA; d_gene: TRBD1; CDR3nt: TGTGCCAGTACTAAGACAGGGGGCGCTCCCGGGGAACTGTTTTTT; CDR3aa: CASTKTGGAPGELFF
j_gene: TRBJ2-1; v_gene: TRBV29-1; abundance: NA; d_gene: TRBD1; CDR3nt: TGCAAGGCCTCCGGGACAGCGAGCTCCTACAATGAGCAGTTCTTC; CDR3aa: CKASGTASSYNEQFF
j_gene: TRBJ2-1; v_gene: TRBV11-2; abundance: NA; d_gene: TRBD2; CDR3nt: TGTGCCAGCAGTTTAGCGCCGGGACTACACTCCTACGAGCAGTTCTTC; CDR3aa: CASSLAPGLHSYEQFF
j_gene: TRBJ1-2; v_gene: TRBV11-3; abundance: many; d_gene: TRBD1; CDR3nt: TGTGCCAGCAGCCGAGGGACAGGGTTTGACGGCTACACCTTC; CDR3aa: CASSRGTGFDGYTF
j_gene: TRBJ1-4; v_gene: TRBV6-5; abundance: many; d_gene: TRBD1; CDR3nt: TGTGCCAGCAGTTACCCTAAGACAGGGGAGGCTAATGAAAAACTGTTTTTT; CDR3aa: CASSYPKTGEANEKLFF